Sequencing of this T cell receptor beta chain was carried out in a study of blood T cell repertoires in COVID-19. About the study: The United States, Italy and Spain supplied acute and convalescent COVID-19 samples. In each case, the material was cDNA or gDNA derived from T cells, B-cell-depleted T cells, or PBMCs.

Enrollees, about 18 to 100 years old, lived in about two dozen US areas. Trimming removed 3 bases from V and 6 bases from J, with 15 bases in between. Germline loops: CDR1 MGHRA, CDR2 YSYEKL. The CDR3 sequence is 15 residues long. Original processing methods: Estimates of nucleated cell counts were drawn from the amplification of reference gene primers. The protocol was immunoSEQ multiplex PCR, while the TCRdb copy is restricted to in-frame clones and leaves out a portion. Clonal size and the V and J genes are those of that table, whereas D and trimming came from the DNA. The sample has 200,000 to 250,000 clones, about 82% seen once.

V usage is TRBV4-1 and J usage is TRBJ1-5; D not resolved. Sequenced: PBMCs or T cells enriched from blood (not recorded which). The clonotype originates from a woman aged 45 to 65 who had recovered from COVID-19. For the CDR3, the DNA is TGCGCCAGCAGCCACGGGCGGGAATTGGGTCAGCCCCAGCATTTT. Amino acids: CASSHGRELGQPQHF.